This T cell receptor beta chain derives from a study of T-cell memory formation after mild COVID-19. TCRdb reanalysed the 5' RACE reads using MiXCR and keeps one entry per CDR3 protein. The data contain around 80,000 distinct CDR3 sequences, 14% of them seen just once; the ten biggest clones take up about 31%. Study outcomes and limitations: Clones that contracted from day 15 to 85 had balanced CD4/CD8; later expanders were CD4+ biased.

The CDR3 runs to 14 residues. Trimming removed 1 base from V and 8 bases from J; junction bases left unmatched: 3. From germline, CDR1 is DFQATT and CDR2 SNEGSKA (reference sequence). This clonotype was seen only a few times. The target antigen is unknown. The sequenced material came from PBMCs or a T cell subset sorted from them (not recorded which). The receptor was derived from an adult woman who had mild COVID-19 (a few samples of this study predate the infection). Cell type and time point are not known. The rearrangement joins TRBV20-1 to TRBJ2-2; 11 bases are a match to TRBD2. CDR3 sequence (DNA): TGCAGTGCTAGAGCAGGGACTAGCGGAGGGGAGCTGTTTTTT. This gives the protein CSARAGTSGGELFF.